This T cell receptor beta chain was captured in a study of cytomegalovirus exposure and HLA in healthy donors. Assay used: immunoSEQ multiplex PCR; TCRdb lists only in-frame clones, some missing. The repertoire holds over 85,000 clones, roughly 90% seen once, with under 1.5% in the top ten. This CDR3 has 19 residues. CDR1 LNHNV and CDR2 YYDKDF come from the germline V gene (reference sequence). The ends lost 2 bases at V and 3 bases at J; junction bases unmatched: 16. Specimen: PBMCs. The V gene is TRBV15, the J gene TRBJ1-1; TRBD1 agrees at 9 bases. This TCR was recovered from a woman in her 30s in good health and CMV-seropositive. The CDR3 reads CATSRPLDRGDDRYTEAFF. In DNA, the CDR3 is TGTGCCACCAGCAGACCGTTGGACAGGGGAGATGATAGGTACACTGAAGCTTTCTTT.